The clone carrying this TCR beta chain was picked up a small number of times. The data were obtained in a study of identical twins. CDR1 and CDR2 from the germline V gene are SGHRS and YFSETQ. The CDR3 runs 13 residues. Between the trimmed V and J ends, which lost 0 bases and 9 bases, there was a span of 10 bases. TCRdb re-called the 5' RACE reads with MiXCR, one entry per CDR3 protein. This table has about 720,000 distinct CDR3 sequences, over 8.5% appearing once. The same data also went into a second study, on yellow fever vaccine responses in identical twins. That work contributes: Each twin's T cell response to the vaccine was reported to look partly convergent and partly personalized.

The sequenced sample consisted of PBMCs. This TCR came from a woman aged 18 to 35 in good health. The rearrangement links TRBV5-1 to TRBJ2-1, with a possible D match to TRBD2 (5 bases). This chain's CDR3 is CASSLESGSEQFF. The CDR3 DNA follows: TGCGCCAGCAGCTTGGAGTCGGGGAGTGAGCAGTTCTTC.